This TCR beta chain was recorded in a study of CD8+ T cells in alopecia areata. Study-level information: For the treated group, dosing was oral tofacitinib at 5 to 10 mg twice daily. For 6 to 18 months, tofacitinib was taken, and 6 months off drug followed.

TCR sequencing used cDNA made by reverse transcription of extracted RNA. The protocol was immunoSEQ multiplex PCR, while the TCRdb copy is restricted to in-frame clones and leaves out a portion. Altogether roughly 250,000 clones are present, roughly two thirds being singletons, with the ten largest covering 1.2%. There are 13 residues in the CDR3. Germline V CDR1 and CDR2: SNHLY, FYNNEI. V lost 4 bases, J lost 4 bases, and 8 bases lay in between. Sorting of CD4+ and CD8+ T cells was performed on PBMCs. The input for sequencing was CD4+ T cells sorted from blood, taken at week 0. This receptor was obtained from a human donor with alopecia areata. The chain uses TRBV2 and TRBJ2-1; no definite D call. The CDR3 is CASSVTTYNEQFF. CDR3 DNA: TGTGCCAGCAGTGTAACTACTTACAATGAGCAGTTCTTC.